These 32 T cell receptor beta chains came from one sample sequenced in a study of read filtering for tumor transcriptome and immune sequencing. From 400 to 450 ng of RNA, a library with molecular barcoded alpha/delta and beta/gamma adaptors was made. TCRdb called the reads again in MiXCR, with one record for every CDR3 protein. This repertoire shows some 140,000 distinct CDR3 sequences, roughly an eighth found once; its top ten account for just under 8.5%. Sequences were obtained from a population of CD138-negative cells sorted from bone marrow. These receptors came from a donor aged 40 or over with multiple myeloma.

Ten or more counts support this clonotype. The chain recombines TRBV7-9 with TRBJ2-1; D gene ambiguous. The germline V gene has CDR1 SEHNR and CDR2 FQNEAQ (reference sequence). The CDR3 length is 12 residues. With 4 bases removed from V and 6 bases from J, the gap between germline ends came to 7 bases. The CDR3 sequence: CASSWVGNEQFF. Here the CDR3 DNA reads TGTGCCAGCAGCTGGGTCGGCAATGAGCAGTTCTTC.

This clonotype has a count of ten or more. The chain couples TRBV7-2 to TRBJ1-2; no clear D gene. This CDR3 comprises 15 residues. Between the trimmed V and J ends, which lost 4 bases and 6 bases, there was a span of 18 bases. CDR1 and CDR2 (germline): SGHTA, FQGNSA. The CDR3 nucleotides read TGTGCCAGCAGCTATCCCGGATGGACCTATCATGGCTACACCTTC. Protein sequence: CASSYPGWTYHGYTF. The variable domain in full, with the rest retrieved from reference TRBV7-2 and TRBJ1-2, is GAGVSQSPSNKVTEKGKDVELRCDPISGHTALYWYRQSLGQGLEFLIYFQGNSAPDKSGLPSDRFSAERTGGSVSTLTIQRTQQEDSAVYLCASSYPGWTYHGYTFGSGTRLTVV.

This clonotype was picked up many times. The J gene is TRBJ2-7, the V gene TRBV11-2; no reliable D call. V was cut by 0 bases and J by 2 bases, with 14 bases left in between. Per germline, CDR1 SGHAT and CDR2 FQNNGV. CDR3 size: 16 residues. The CDR3 reads CASSLDLLRLPYEQYF. The DNA of the CDR3 is TGTGCCAGCAGCTTAGATCTACTGCGACTTCCCTACGAGCAGTACTTC.

The V gene is TRBV6-2 or TRBV6-3, the J gene TRBJ2-2; 12 bases are a match to TRBD2. CDR1 and CDR2 from the germline V gene are MNHEY and SVGEGT. Trimming cost V 5 bases and J 5 bases; bases outside gene matches: 3. The CDR3 extends over 15 amino acids. The CDR3 DNA sequence: TGTGCCAGCAGTAAACTAGCGGGAGGTACCGGGGAGCTGTTTTTT. Translated: CASSKLAGGTGELFF.

This clonotype was observed many times. The J gene is TRBJ2-1, the V gene TRBV20-1; 10 nucleotides line up with TRBD2. The trim removed 0 bases at V and 6 bases at J, leaving 17 bases unmatched. This CDR3 is built from 19 residues. Germline CDR1 DFQATT, CDR2 SNEGSKA (reference sequence). The CDR3 nucleotides are TGCAGTGCTAGAGATGGTCGGAGATTAGCGGGAGGATTGTCCAATGAGCAGTTCTTC. Translated: CSARDGRRLAGGLSNEQFF.

This clonotype has only a few counts. The J gene is TRBJ2-1, the V gene TRBV7-9; D gene unclear. Germline CDR1 and CDR2: SEHNR and FQNEAQ (reference sequence). The CDR3 extends over 11 amino acids. The ends were cut back, 2 bases at V and 8 bases at J, with 4 bases in the middle. CDR3 nucleotide sequence: TGTGCCAGCAGCTTATCACATGAGCAGTTCTTC. This encodes CASSLSHEQFF.

This clonotype was seen repeatedly, ten times or more. The chain has TRBV10-2 and TRBJ1-1, with 7 nucleotides matching TRBD1. The CDR3 has 13 residues. The V gene end was trimmed by 8 bases and the J gene end by 4 bases; junction bases not matched to a gene: 7. Germline V gene lookup returns CDR1 WSHSY and CDR2 SAAADI. The CDR3 bases are TGCGCCAGCTACAGGGGCGAGGGCACTGAAGCTTTCTTT. Amino acid sequence: CASYRGEGTEAFF.

This clonotype was counted ten times or more. V and J are TRBV7-9 and TRBJ2-7; TRBD2 matches at 8 bases. The CDR3 runs 13 residues. The trim removed 7 bases at V and 3 bases at J, leaving 5 bases unmatched. The germline gives CDR1 SEHNR, CDR2 FQNEAQ (reference sequence). The CDR3 DNA reads TGTGCCAGCACCCTTCGGGGGGGCTACGAGCAGTACTTC. Translating gives CASTLRGGYEQYF.

In the case of this clonotype: The junction departs from the called germline gene at one end, perhaps through a read error. Written as DNA, the CDR3 is TGTGCCAGTGGTCAGGGCCAAAACACTCAGTACTTC. Protein product: CASGQGQNTQYF. The V call is TRBV19, the J call TRBJ2-4; possible D gene TRBD1, 5 bases. The CDR3 is 12 amino acids. The V gene's germline CDR1 is LNHDA and CDR2 SQIVND (reference sequence).

Turning to this clonotype: One end of the junction fails to match germline, which may point to a read error. This chain uses TRBV11-1 with TRBJ1-5, with 9 bases matching TRBD1. Germline V lookup: CDR1 SGHAT, CDR2 FQDESV (reference sequence). This CDR3 comprises 18 residues. This CDR3 is CAGSLAQPPTGGDQPQHF. The CDR3 coding sequence is TGTGCCGGCAGCTTAGCGCAACCTCCTACAGGGGGCGATCAGCCCCAGCATTTT.

Notes on this clonotype: A much larger clone sits a single nucleotide away, making a read error possible. V and J are TRBV10-3 and TRBJ2-3; D may match TRBD1 or TRBD2 (5 bases each). Germline CDR1 and CDR2: ENHRY and SYGVKD. The V end was cut by 10 bases, the J end by 1 base, with 15 bases between. This CDR3 contains 14 residues. The CDR3 sequence: CATGRGRGTDTQYF. DNA of the CDR3: TGTGCCACTGGCCGGGGCCGGGGCACAGATACGCAGTATTTT.

The V call is TRBV11-2, the J call TRBJ1-5; perhaps TRBD1 as D (6 bases). CDR3 length: 16 amino acids. The V end lost 0 bases, the J end lost 2 bases, and 11 bases lay between the germline ends. Germline lookup yields CDR1 SGHAT and CDR2 FQNNGV. The CDR3 nucleotides are TGTGCCAGCAGCTTAGATGGAAGGGGGGGCAATCAGCCCCAGCATTTT. This codes for CASSLDGRGGNQPQHF.

This clonotype was detected ten times or more. J is TRBJ2-2 and V is TRBV7-9, with 10 bases fitting TRBD1. The V gene end was trimmed by 5 bases and the J gene end by 4 bases; junction bases not matched to a gene: 4. Germline V lookup: CDR1 SEHNR, CDR2 FQNEAQ (reference sequence). The CDR3 spans 15 residues. CDR3 sequence (DNA): TGTGCCAGCAGCACCGACAGGGGGCCCACCGGGGAGCTGTTTTTT. Translated, it gives CASSTDRGPTGELFF.

The rearrangement uses TRBV6-5 and TRBJ2-2, with 8 positions matching TRBD2. The CDR3 runs 16 residues. V shed 8 bases, J shed 0 bases, and the junction held 8 bases outside the gene matches. Germline assignment: CDR1 MNHEY and CDR2 SVGAGI. The CDR3: CASRPGGRTNTGELFF. For the CDR3, the DNA is TGTGCCAGCCGGCCGGGGGGGAGAACGAACACCGGGGAGCTGTTTTTT.

At least ten counts were recorded for this clonotype. The CDR3 is CASSQATLLGEKLFF. The CDR3 region has the DNA TGTGCCAGCAGCCAAGCTACCCTCCTTGGGGAAAAACTGTTTTTT. V and J are TRBV14 and TRBJ1-4; D gene ambiguous. The V end was cut by 1 base, the J end by 8 bases, with 14 bases between. The CDR3 spans 15 residues. Looked up from germline, CDR1 is SGHDN and CDR2 is FVKESK.

This clonotype was counted ten times or more. This chain links TRBV12-3 or TRBV12-4 with TRBJ1-1; tentative D call: TRBD1 (6 bases). Trimming pared 3 bases from V and 7 bases from J, leaving 12 bases between. The CDR3 loop spans 13 amino acids. The CDR3: CASSLEGHLEAFF. DNA of the CDR3: TGTGCCAGCAGTTTGGAGGGACACCTTGAAGCTTTCTTT.

Many counts were recorded for this clonotype. The chain joins TRBV24-1 to TRBJ1-5, with D maybe TRBD1 (5 bases). V dropped 3 bases and J dropped 14 bases, with 13 bases sitting between them. Germline V gives CDR1 KGHDR, CDR2 SFDVKD. This CDR3 comprises 12 residues. The DNA for the CDR3 is TGTGCCACCAGTGATCCCGGGACGGAGAAGCATTTT. Its protein product is CATSDPGTEKHF.

This clonotype was seen repeatedly, ten times or more. The CDR3 nucleotides read TGTGCCAGCAGTCCACTAGCGGGAGGGAGCTCCTACAATGAGCAGTTCTTC. As protein: CASSPLAGGSSYNEQFF. The chain is built from TRBV12-3 or TRBV12-4 and TRBJ2-1; 13 nucleotides agree with TRBD2. The V and J ends lost 5 bases and 0 bases, in that order; junction bases with no gene match: 4. This CDR3 region has 17 residues.

Ten or more counts support this clonotype. The chain carries TRBV6-4 and TRBJ2-2, with TRBD2 matching over 7 bases. Germline lookup yields CDR1 MRHNA and CDR2 SNTAGT. This CDR3 is built from 15 residues. With V trimmed by 7 bases and J by 3 bases, 8 bases remained unmatched. CDR3 coding DNA: TGTGCCAGCAAGTCCGAGCGGGGCCACACCGGGGAGCTGTTTTTT. Its translation is CASKSERGHTGELFF.

Ten or more counts support this clonotype. V gene TRBV5-1 combines with J gene TRBJ2-1, with D maybe TRBD1 (5 bases). Deletions cut 4 bases from V and 0 bases from J, with 14 bases between. CDR1 is SGHRS and CDR2 is YFSETQ in the germline V gene. The CDR3 runs 16 residues. This CDR3 is CASSPGQGSSYNEQFF. In DNA, the CDR3 is TGCGCCAGCAGCCCCGGCCAGGGCAGCTCCTACAATGAGCAGTTCTTC.

As regards this clonotype: A much larger clone sits a single nucleotide away, making a read error possible. V is TRBV12-3 or TRBV12-4 and J is TRBJ2-3; 9 nucleotides line up with TRBD2. This CDR3 has 14 amino acids. The V gene end was trimmed by 7 bases and the J gene end by 8 bases; junction bases not matched to a gene: 10. CDR3 DNA: TGTGCCAGCATAGAAGCGGGAGCGGGAGGTACGCAGTATTTT. This encodes CASIEAGAGGTQYF.

This clonotype was seen repeatedly, ten times or more. The chain recombines TRBV19 with TRBJ2-3; 13 bases line up with TRBD2. Per germline, CDR1 LNHDA and CDR2 SQIVND (reference sequence). Trimming cost V 5 bases and J 6 bases; bases outside gene matches: 11. CDR3 length: 17 amino acids. CDR3 coding DNA: TGTGCCAGTAGTCTGACTAGCGGGAGGCCCCGAGGGGATACGCAGTATTTT. This translates into CASSLTSGRPRGDTQYF.

Ten or more counts support this clonotype. The chain recombines TRBV29-1 with TRBJ2-1, with TRBD1 as a possible D gene (5 bases). Deletions cut 0 bases from V and 4 bases from J, with 22 bases between. The germline CDR1 and CDR2 sequences are SQVTM and ANQGSEA. The CDR3 length is 18 residues. Written as DNA, the CDR3 is TGCAGCGTTGAAGATCTTCACCGACAGAGATCTATTTACAATGAGCAGTTCTTC. Its translation: CSVEDLHRQRSIYNEQFF.

In the case of this clonotype: One end of the junction fails to match germline, which may point to a read error. The chain links TRBV6-2 or TRBV6-3 to TRBJ2-1; a weak D match, TRBD1 (5 bases). Germline assignment: CDR1 MNHEY and CDR2 SVGEGT. The CDR3 extends over 16 amino acids. As DNA, the CDR3 is TGTGCCAGCAGTCATCCTGTCGCAGGGCCCTCTTACAATGAGCAGTTC. This translates into CASSHPVAGPSYNEQF.

This clonotype has at least ten counts. This chain uses TRBV20-1 with TRBJ2-1; 8 nucleotides agree with TRBD2. V was clipped by 1 base and J by 6 bases; unmatched bases: 8. This CDR3 comprises 15 residues. Germline CDR1 reads DFQATT; CDR2 reads SNEGSKA (reference sequence). The CDR3 DNA reads TGCAGTGCTAGAGGTCCCAGCGGGGGACCCAATGAGCAGTTCTTC. Translating it yields CSARGPSGGPNEQFF.

For this clonotype: A clone one base away is much larger, so this may be a read error. The chain combines TRBV12-3 or TRBV12-4 with TRBJ1-1; D is ambiguous. The CDR3 covers 15 residues. Trimming removed 6 bases from V and 2 bases from J, with 16 bases in between. CDR3: CASRPSSRFNTEAFF. In DNA, the CDR3 is TGTGCCAGCAGGCCCTCGAGCAGATTTAACACTGAAGCTTTCTTT.

The chain links TRBV3-1 to TRBJ2-7, with TRBD2 matching over 8 bases. Trimming cost V 2 bases and J 1 base; bases outside gene matches: 4. CDR3 size: 15 residues. CDR1 and CDR2 (germline): LGHDT, YNNKEL (reference sequence). This CDR3 reads CASSQSLAGSYEQYF. The CDR3 nucleotides are TGTGCCAGCAGCCAATCCCTAGCGGGTTCCTACGAGCAGTACTTC.

This clonotype was found a few times. The chain couples TRBV3-1 to TRBJ2-6, with 8 bases identical to TRBD1. CDR1 and CDR2 (germline): LGHDT, YNNKEL (reference sequence). The CDR3 loop spans 18 amino acids. V lost 1 base to trimming and J lost 2 bases; unmatched junction nucleotides: 7. The CDR3 loop is CASSQGGRGLAGANVLTF. The DNA of the CDR3 is TGTGCCAGCAGCCAAGGGGGCAGGGGGCTGGCTGGGGCCAACGTCCTGACTTTC.

The rearrangement joins TRBV12-3 or TRBV12-4 to TRBJ2-2, with TRBD2 as a possible D gene (5 bases). The V gene lost 6 bases and the J gene lost 3 bases, with 14 bases spanning the gap. The CDR3 runs 15 residues. The CDR3 region is CASSNSGIYTGELFF. CDR3 bases: TGTGCCAGCAGCAACTCCGGGATTTACACCGGGGAGCTGTTTTTT.

Notes on this clonotype: A much larger clone is a single base away; this may be a read error. The chain couples TRBV29-1 to TRBJ2-5; 8 bases align to TRBD2. This CDR3 contains 15 residues. The trim removed 3 bases at V and 4 bases at J, leaving 10 bases unmatched. In germline, CDR1 is SQVTM, CDR2 ANQGSEA. The CDR3 nucleotides are TGCAGCGTTGAGAACAGCGGGGGATGGGGAGAGACCCAGTACTTC. Translating gives CSVENSGGWGETQYF.

This clonotype was counted ten times or more. The V and J genes are TRBV29-1 and TRBJ1-1, with D uncertain. V lost 5 bases, J lost 1 base, and 14 bases lay in between. CDR1 and CDR2 from the germline V gene are SQVTM and ANQGSEA. The CDR3 sequence is 14 residues long. CDR3 protein: CSVRQGSPNTEAFF. DNA of the CDR3: TGCAGCGTTCGCCAAGGATCCCCGAACACTGAAGCTTTCTTT. The variable domain in full, completed from reference TRBV29-1 and TRBJ1-1, reads SAVISQKPSRDICQRGTSLTIQCQVDSQVTMMFWYRQQPGQSLTLIATANQGSEATYESGFVIDKFPISRPNLTFSTLTVSNMSPEDSSIYLCSVRQGSPNTEAFFGQGTRLTVV.

In its sample, this clonotype was seen many times. The rearrangement uses TRBV3-1 and TRBJ2-2; 9 positions match TRBD2. In germline, CDR1 is LGHDT, CDR2 YNNKEL (reference sequence). The J segment lost 0 bases and the V segment lost 4 bases, leaving 15 bases of the junction unmatched. The CDR3 length is 20 residues. The CDR3 sequence: CASSPEIGLAGIANTGELFF. The CDR3, as DNA: TGTGCCAGCAGCCCCGAAATTGGGCTAGCGGGGATCGCGAACACCGGGGAGCTGTTTTTT.